This T cell receptor beta chain was identified in a study of blood T cell repertoires in COVID-19. Study at large: Italy, Spain and the United States were the sources of the convalescent and acute COVID-19 samples. T cells, B-cell-depleted T cells, or PBMCs provided the cDNA or gDNA that served as material.

The CDR3 extends over 13 amino acids. Between the trimmed V and J ends, which lost 2 bases and 4 bases, there was a span of 8 bases. The germline CDR1 and CDR2 sequences are SEHNR and FQNEAQ (reference sequence). Original handling: The assay estimated nucleated cells by amplifying reference gene primers. Generated by immunoSEQ multiplex PCR, the TCRdb table keeps only in-frame clones and is missing some. V and J calls and clone size are given by that table; D and trimming were obtained from the DNA. Of about 410,000 clones listed, 86% are singletons. Input material: peripheral blood. This sequence originates from a woman in her twenties or thirties with active or convalescent COVID-19. This chain links TRBV7-9 with TRBJ1-1; the D gene is possibly TRBD1 (5 bases). The CDR3 here is CASSLPGFTEAFF. The CDR3 DNA is TGTGCCAGCAGCTTACCAGGGTTCACTGAAGCTTTCTTT.